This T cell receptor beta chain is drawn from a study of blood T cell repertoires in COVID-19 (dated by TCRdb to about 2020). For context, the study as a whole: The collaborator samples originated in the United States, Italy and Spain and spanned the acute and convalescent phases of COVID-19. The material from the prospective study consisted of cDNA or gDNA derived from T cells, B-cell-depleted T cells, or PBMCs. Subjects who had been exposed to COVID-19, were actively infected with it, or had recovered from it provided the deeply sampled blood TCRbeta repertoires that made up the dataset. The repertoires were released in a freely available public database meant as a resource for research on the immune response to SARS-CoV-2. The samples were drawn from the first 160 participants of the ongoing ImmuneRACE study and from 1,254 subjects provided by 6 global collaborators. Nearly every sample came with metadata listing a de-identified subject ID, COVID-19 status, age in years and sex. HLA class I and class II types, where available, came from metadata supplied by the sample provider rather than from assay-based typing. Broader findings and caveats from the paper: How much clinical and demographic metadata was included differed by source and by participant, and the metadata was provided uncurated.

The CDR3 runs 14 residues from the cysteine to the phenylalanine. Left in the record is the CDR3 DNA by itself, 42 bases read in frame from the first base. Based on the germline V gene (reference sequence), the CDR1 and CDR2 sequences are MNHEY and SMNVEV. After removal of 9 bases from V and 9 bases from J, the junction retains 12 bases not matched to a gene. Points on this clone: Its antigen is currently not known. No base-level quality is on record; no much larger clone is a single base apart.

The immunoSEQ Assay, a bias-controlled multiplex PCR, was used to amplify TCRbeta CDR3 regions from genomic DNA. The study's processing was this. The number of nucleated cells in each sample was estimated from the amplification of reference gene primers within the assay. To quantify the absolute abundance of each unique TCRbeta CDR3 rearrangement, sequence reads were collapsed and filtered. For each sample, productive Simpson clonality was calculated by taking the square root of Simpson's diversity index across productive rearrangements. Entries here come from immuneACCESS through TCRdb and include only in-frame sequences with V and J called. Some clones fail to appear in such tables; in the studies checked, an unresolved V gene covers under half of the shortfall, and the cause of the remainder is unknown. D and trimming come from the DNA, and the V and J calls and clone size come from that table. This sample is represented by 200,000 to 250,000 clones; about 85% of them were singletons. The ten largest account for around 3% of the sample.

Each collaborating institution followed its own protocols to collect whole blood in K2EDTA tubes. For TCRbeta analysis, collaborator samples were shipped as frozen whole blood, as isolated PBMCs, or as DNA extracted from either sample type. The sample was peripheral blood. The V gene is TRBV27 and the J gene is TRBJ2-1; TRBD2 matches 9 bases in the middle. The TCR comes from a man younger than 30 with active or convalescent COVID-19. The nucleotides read TGTGCCAGTGGACCGGGACTAGCTCCCAGTGAGCAGTTCTTC. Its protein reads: CASGPGLAPSEQFF.